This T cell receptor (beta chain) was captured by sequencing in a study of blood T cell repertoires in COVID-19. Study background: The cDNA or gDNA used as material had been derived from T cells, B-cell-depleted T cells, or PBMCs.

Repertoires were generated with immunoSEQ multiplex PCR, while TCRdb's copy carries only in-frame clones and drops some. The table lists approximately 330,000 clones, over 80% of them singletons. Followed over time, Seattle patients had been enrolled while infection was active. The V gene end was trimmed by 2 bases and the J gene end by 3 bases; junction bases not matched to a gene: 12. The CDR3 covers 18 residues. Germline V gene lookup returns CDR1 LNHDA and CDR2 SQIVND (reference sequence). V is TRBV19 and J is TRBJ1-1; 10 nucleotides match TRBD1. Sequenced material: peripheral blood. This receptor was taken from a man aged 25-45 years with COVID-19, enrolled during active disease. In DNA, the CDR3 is TGTGCCAGTAGTATAAACGTGGACAGGGGGTCTTTGGACACTGAAGCTTTCTTT. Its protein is CASSINVDRGSLDTEAFF.